This is a list of T cell receptor beta chains from one sample in a study of radiotherapy plus CTLA-4 blockade in lung cancer. The repertoire was sequenced with immunoSEQ multiplex PCR; TCRdb's copy has only in-frame clones and lacks some. The data hold about 59,000 clones, with under 75% observed a single time. The starting material was peripheral blood, obtained from a patient treated with radiotherapy plus ipilimumab. The receptors shown here come from a human donor with non-small cell lung cancer whose response to radiotherapy plus ipilimumab could not be evaluated. Both conserved end residues are part of each CDR3. D genes are given only for firm matches. Clone sizes are given selectively: once, few, many, or a class where the clone is expanded.

D	size	V	J	CDR3	DNA
-	-	TRBV12-5	TRBJ2-7	CASAQDSYEQYF	TGTGCTAGTGCACAGGACTCCTACGAGCAGTACTTC
TRBD1	-	TRBV28	TRBJ1-3	CASSFPRDRGRDGNTIYF	TGTGCCAGCAGTTTCCCCCGGGACAGGGGGCGCGATGGAAACACCATATATTTT
-	-	TRBV10-3	TRBJ1-1	CAITTTGDYTEAFF	TGTGCCATCACCACGACAGGTGATTACACTGAAGCTTTCTTT
TRBD2	-	TRBV5-4	TRBJ2-1	CASNPSGGSLSSYNEQFF	TGTGCCAGCAATCCTAGCGGGGGGTCCCTGAGCTCCTACAATGAGCAGTTCTTC
TRBD1	-	TRBV19	TRBJ2-7	CASSAIDRVGHEQYF	TGTGCCAGTAGTGCCATAGACAGGGTCGGGCACGAGCAGTACTTC
-	-	TRBV4-2	TRBJ1-4	CASSPTVNNEKLFF	TGTGCCAGCAGCCCGACAGTGAATAATGAAAAACTGTTTTTT
-	-	TRBV29-1	TRBJ1-5	CSVALSGDKPGQPQHF	TGCAGCGTTGCACTCTCAGGGGATAAGCCCGGTCAGCCCCAGCATTTT
TRBD2	-	TRBV18	TRBJ2-2	CASSPWTSGNTGELFF	TGTGCCAGCTCACCATGGACTAGCGGGAACACCGGGGAGCTGTTTTTT
TRBD1	-	TRBV11-1	TRBJ2-3	CASSPRGTTDTQYF	TGTGCCAGCAGTCCCAGGGGGACAACAGATACGCAGTATTTT
-	once	TRBV7-8	TRBJ2-4	CASSGRDSAIAKNIQYF	TGTGCCAGCAGCGGCCGGGATAGTGCCATAGCCAAAAACATTCAGTACTTC
-	once	TRBV4-3	TRBJ2-7	CASSQLEAGGYEQYF	TGCGCCAGCAGCCAATTGGAAGCGGGTGGCTACGAGCAGTACTTC
TRBD1	-	TRBV6-1	TRBJ1-2	CASSAGTGKYGYTF	TGTGCCAGCAGTGCCGGGACAGGAAAATATGGCTACACCTTC
-	-	TRBV6-5	TRBJ1-1	CASTTDTSTAFF	TGTGCCAGCACCACGGACACCTCTACCGCTTTCTTT
TRBD1	once	TRBV7-2	TRBJ1-3	CASSTGVGNTIYF	TGTGCCAGCAGCACAGGGGTTGGAAACACCATATATTTT
-	many	TRBV19	TRBJ2-7	CASSIPSSYEQYF	TGTGCCAGTAGTATTCCGAGCTCCTACGAGCAGTACTTC
-	-	TRBV5-1	TRBJ2-7	CASSLEVGIDSYEQYF	TGCGCCAGCAGCTTGGAGGTCGGGATAGACTCTTACGAGCAGTACTTC
-	-	TRBV4-2	TRBJ1-1	CASSQLGQQNTEAFF	TGTGCCAGCAGCCAACTCGGACAACAGAACACTGAAGCTTTCTTT
-	-	TRBV4-3	TRBJ2-2	CASSHWLAPAGELFF	TGCGCCAGCAGCCATTGGCTAGCCCCCGCCGGGGAGCTGTTTTTT
-	-	TRBV19	TRBJ2-7	CASSIPGSSYEQYF	TGTGCCAGTAGTATCCCAGGAAGCTCCTACGAGCAGTACTTC
TRBD2	-	TRBV7-7	TRBJ2-1	CASSSRGGEQFF	TGTGCCAGCAGTTCTCGCGGGGGGGAGCAGTTCTTC
-	-	TRBV15	TRBJ1-1	CATSKQGTEAFF	TGTGCCACCAGCAAACAGGGCACTGAAGCTTTCTTT
-	-	TRBV30	TRBJ1-4	CAWSVRGGNEKLFF	TGTGCCTGGAGTGTACGTGGCGGTAATGAAAAACTGTTTTTT
TRBD1	-	TRBV6-6	TRBJ2-7	CASSATGTGAYEQYF	TGTGCCAGCAGTGCCACCGGGACAGGGGCCTACGAGCAGTACTTC
-	-	TRBV18	TRBJ1-3	CASSPERSSGNTIYF	TGTGCCAGCTCACCCGAGCGCTCATCTGGAAACACCATATATTTT
-	-	TRBV2	TRBJ2-7	CASTASVPYEQYF	TGTGCCAGCACAGCTAGCGTTCCCTACGAGCAGTACTTC
-	once	TRBV30	TRBJ1-2	CAWSVSRGDGYTF	TGTGCCTGGAGTGTATCACGGGGGGATGGCTACACCTTC
TRBD2	-	TRBV18	TRBJ2-3	CASSPRASGSTDTQYF	TGTGCCAGCTCACCACGAGCTAGCGGGAGCACAGATACGCAGTATTTT
-	-	TRBV30	TRBJ1-5	CAWSEQGWGERQPQHF	TGTGCCTGGAGTGAGCAGGGTTGGGGGGAGAGGCAGCCCCAGCATTTT